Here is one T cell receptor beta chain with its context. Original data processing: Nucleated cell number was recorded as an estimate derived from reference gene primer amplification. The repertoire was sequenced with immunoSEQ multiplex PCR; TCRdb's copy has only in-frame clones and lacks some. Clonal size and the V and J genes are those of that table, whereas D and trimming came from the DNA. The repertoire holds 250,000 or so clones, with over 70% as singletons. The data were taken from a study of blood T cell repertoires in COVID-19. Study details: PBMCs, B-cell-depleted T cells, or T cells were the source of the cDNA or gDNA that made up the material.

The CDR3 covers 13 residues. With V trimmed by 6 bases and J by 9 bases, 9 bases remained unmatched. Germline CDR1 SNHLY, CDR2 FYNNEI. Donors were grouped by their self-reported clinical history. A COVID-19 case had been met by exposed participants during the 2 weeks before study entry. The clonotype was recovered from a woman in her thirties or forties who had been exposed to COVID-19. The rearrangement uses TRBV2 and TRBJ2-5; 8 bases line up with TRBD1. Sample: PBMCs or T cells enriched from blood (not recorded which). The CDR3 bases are TGTGCCAGCAGGGTGGGACAGGCCGAGGCCCAGTACTTC. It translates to CASRVGQAEAQYF.